This T cell receptor beta chain was sequenced for a study of T-cell memory formation after mild COVID-19. Study conclusions and caveats: Some clones that responded were present in memory (sampled pre-infection), which suggests cross-reactive memory joined. Day 15 to 85 contractors were CD4/CD8 balanced; later expanders leaned CD4+.

This clonotype was seen a handful of times. What it recognizes is unknown. TCRdb itself ran the 5' RACE reads through MiXCR, one entry per CDR3 protein. The sample includes hundreds of thousands of distinct CDR3 sequences, 15% to 20% of them seen just once. Germline-derived CDR1 and CDR2 are SGHRS and YFSETQ. This CDR3 is 14 amino acids long. V gave up 6 bases and J gave up 0 bases, with 11 bases separating them. J is TRBJ2-3 and V is TRBV5-1, with D perhaps assigned TRBD1 or TRBD2 (5 bases each). This TCR derives from an adult woman who had mild COVID-19 (a few samples of this study predate the infection). Cell type and time point are not known. The sample consisted of PBMCs or a T cell subset sorted from them (not recorded which). The CDR3 sequence is CASIAGTSTDTQYF. The CDR3 DNA follows: TGCGCCAGCATCGCCGGGACGAGCACAGATACGCAGTATTTT.